Listed below are T cell receptor beta chains from one sample, sequenced in a study of cytomegalovirus exposure and HLA in healthy donors. The repertoire was sequenced with immunoSEQ multiplex PCR; TCRdb's copy has only in-frame clones and lacks some. The profile shows around 110,000 clones, around three quarters of them singletons. The sample taken for sequencing was PBMCs. The receptors here all came from a man aged 25-40 years in good health and CMV-seropositive. CDR3s include the opening cysteine and the closing phenylalanine or tryptophan.

V | CDR3
TRBV11-2 | CASSWSSNEKLFF
TRBV2 | CASCRGLNEKLFF
TRBV5-1 | CASSLPQGMNTEAFF
TRBV4-3 | CASSQVVATDTQYF
TRBV5-1 | CASSVGQGIANEQFF
TRBV5-8 | CASSLRVTRRPVEQYF
TRBV19 | CASAASRELFF
TRBV19 | CASSITGGASGETQYF
TRBV7-2 | CASSFLSGGSYEQYF
TRBV6-5 | CASSYSNRLGSTLHF
TRBV19 | CASSMGQGLAGWWAKNIQYF
TRBV5-4 | CASLGTDTEAFF
TRBV6-1 | CASRPTGSTEAFF
TRBV25-1 | CASSGGGRGENIQYF
TRBV19 | CASSGSYEQYF
TRBV19 | CASSPLGGAQTRDGYTF
TRBV28 | CASRGGYSDTQYF
TRBV27 | CATPGGGESNQPQHF
TRBV28 | CASSSRSEASGGVETQYF
TRBV7-2 | CASSLAPGTGREKLFF
TRBV6-6 | CASSYGTGTYYGYTF
TRBV28 | CASRPGQSYEQYF
TRBV2 | CASSERVAKNIQYF
TRBV5-1 | CASSPSTGTGGYGYTF
TRBV11-2 | CASSRGQGLQETQYF
TRBV28 | CASSPAPRGMNTEAFF
TRBV6-5 | CASSDWGGSYNEQFF
TRBV7-6 | CASSLAPGLAAYEQYF
TRBV29-1 | CSVGASGGRGYGYTF
TRBV11-2 | CASSLNRRAFF
TRBV7-2 | CASSPGGNSPLHF
TRBV28 | CASAPGGATLLSGNTIYF
TRBV11-2 | CASSLVLGATGNTIYF
TRBV5-5 | CASSLRDYDTDTQYF
TRBV19 | CASSINSFTSGRGQFF
TRBV28 | CASSLNSGRASYEQYF
TRBV13 | CASSWGVNTGELFF
TRBV30 | CAWRDRGTEAFF
TRBV7-3 | CASSNTRTGELFF
TRBV7-9 | CASSPGRGGSERYEQYF
TRBV4-2 | CASDGSGRHEQYF
TRBV29-1 | CSVERGQGETQPQHF
TRBV9 | CASSRSTDTQYF
TRBV5-1 | CASSSGTVQETQYF
TRBV6-1 | CASRPGTVGEQYF